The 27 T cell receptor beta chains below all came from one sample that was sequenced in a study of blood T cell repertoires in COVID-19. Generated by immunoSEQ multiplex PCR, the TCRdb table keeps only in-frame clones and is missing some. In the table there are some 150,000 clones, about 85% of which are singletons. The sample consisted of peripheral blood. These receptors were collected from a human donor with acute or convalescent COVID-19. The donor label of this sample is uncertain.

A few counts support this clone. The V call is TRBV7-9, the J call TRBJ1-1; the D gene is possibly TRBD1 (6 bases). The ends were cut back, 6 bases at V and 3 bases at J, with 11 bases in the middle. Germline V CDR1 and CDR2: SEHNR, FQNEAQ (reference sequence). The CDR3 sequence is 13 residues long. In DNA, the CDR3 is TGTGCCAGCAGTCGGGACAAGGACACTGAAGCTTTCTTT. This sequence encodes CASSRDKDTEAFF.

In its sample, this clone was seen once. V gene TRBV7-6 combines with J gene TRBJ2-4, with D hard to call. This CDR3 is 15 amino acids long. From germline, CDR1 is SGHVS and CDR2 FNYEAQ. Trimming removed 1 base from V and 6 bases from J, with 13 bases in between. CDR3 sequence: CASSLGASYRNIQYF. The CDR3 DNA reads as TGTGCCAGCAGCTTAGGGGCGAGTTACCGAAACATTCAGTACTTC.

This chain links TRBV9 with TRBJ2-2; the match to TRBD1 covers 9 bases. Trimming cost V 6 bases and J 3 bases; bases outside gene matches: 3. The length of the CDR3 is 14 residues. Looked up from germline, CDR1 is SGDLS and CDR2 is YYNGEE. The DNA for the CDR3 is TGTGCCAGCAAACAGGGGGCGGACACCGGGGAGCTGTTTTTT. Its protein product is CASKQGADTGELFF.

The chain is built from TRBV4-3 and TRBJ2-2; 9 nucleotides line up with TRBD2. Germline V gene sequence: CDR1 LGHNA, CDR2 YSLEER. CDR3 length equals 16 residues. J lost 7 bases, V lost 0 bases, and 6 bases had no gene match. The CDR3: CASSQDRASGVGELFF. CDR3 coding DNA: TGCGCCAGCAGCCAAGATCGAGCTAGCGGGGTCGGGGAGCTGTTTTTT.

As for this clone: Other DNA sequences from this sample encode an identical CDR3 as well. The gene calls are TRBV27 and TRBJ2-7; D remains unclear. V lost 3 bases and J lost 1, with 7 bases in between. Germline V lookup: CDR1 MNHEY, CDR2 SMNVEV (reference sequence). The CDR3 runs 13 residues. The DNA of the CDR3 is TGTGCCAGCAGTTTGGCAGGTTCCTACGAGCAGTACTTC. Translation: CASSLAGSYEQYF.

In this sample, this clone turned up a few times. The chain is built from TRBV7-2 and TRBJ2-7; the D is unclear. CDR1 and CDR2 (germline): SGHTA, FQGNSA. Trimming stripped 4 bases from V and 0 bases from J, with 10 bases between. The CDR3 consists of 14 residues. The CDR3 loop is CASSYNANSYEQYF. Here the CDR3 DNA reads TGTGCCAGCAGCTACAACGCAAACTCCTACGAGCAGTACTTC.

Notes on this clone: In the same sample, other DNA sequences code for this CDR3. The CDR3 region is CASSLTGGAGNQPQHF. The CDR3 DNA sequence: TGTGCCAGCAGCTTGACAGGGGGTGCTGGCAATCAGCCCCAGCATTTT. The genes are TRBV5-4 and TRBJ1-5; 8 nucleotides match TRBD1. The ends lost 1 base at V and 2 bases at J; junction bases unmatched: 5. This CDR3 is built from 16 residues. The germline V gene encodes CDR1 SGHNT and CDR2 YYREEE (reference sequence).

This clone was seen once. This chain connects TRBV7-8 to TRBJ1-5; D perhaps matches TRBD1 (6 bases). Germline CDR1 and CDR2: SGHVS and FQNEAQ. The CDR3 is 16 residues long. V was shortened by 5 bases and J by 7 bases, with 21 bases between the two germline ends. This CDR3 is CASSPEAGDANQPQHF. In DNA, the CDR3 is TGTGCCAGCAGCCCAGAGGCAGGGGACGCAAACCAGCCCCAGCATTTT.

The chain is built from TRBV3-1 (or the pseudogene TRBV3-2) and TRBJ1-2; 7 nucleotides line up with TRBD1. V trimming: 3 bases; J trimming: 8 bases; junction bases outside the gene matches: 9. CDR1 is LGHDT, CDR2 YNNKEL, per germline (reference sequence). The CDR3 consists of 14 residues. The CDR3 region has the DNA TGTGCCAGCAGCCAGCCGGGACAGCAGAGCGGCTACACCTTC. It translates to CASSQPGQQSGYTF.

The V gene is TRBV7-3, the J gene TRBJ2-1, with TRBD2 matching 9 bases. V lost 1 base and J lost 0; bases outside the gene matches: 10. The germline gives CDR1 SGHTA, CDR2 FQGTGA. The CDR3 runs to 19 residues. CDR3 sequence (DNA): TGTGCCAGCAGCTTAAAGGTCAGGCTAGCGGGGAGCTCCTACAATGAGCAGTTCTTC. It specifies CASSLKVRLAGSSYNEQFF.

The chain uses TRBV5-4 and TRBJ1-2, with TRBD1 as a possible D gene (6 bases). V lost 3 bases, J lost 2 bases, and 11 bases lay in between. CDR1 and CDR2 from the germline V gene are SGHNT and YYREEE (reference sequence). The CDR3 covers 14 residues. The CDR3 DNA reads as TGTGCCAGCAGCTCGACAGGAACAAACTATGGCTACACCTTC. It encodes CASSSTGTNYGYTF.

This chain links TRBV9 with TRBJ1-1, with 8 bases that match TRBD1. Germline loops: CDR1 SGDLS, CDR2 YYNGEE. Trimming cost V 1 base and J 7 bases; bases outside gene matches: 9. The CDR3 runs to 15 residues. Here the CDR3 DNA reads TGTGCCAGCAGCGTATATTGGCAGGGGGCCAATGAAGCTTTCTTT. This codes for CASSVYWQGANEAFF.

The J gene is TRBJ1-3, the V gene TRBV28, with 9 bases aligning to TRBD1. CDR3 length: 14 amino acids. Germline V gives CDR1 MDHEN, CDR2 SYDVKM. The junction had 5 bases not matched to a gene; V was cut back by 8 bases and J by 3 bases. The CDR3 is CASEQGAIGNTIYF. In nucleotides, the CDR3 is TGTGCCAGCGAACAGGGGGCTATTGGAAACACCATATATTTT. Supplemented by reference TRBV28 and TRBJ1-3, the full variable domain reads DVKVTQSSRYLVKRTGEKVFLECVQDMDHENMFWYRQDPGLGLRLIYFSYDVKMKEKGDIPEGYSVSREKKERFSLILESASTNQTSMYLCASEQGAIGNTIYFGEGSWLTVV.

CDR3 in DNA: TGTGCCATCAGTGGCAGCGAAAACTATGGCTACACCTTC. It is translated as CAISGSENYGYTF. V and J are TRBV10-3 and TRBJ1-2, with no clear D. CDR1 and CDR2 (germline): ENHRY, SYGVKD. The CDR3 sequence is 13 residues long. Deletions cut 4 bases from V and 2 bases from J, with 8 bases between.

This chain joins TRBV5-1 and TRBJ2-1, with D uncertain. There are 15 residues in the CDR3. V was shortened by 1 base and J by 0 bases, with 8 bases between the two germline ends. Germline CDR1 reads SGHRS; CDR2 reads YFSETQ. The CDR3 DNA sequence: TGCGCCAGCAGCTTGTATGACAACTCCTACAATGAGCAGTTCTTC. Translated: CASSLYDNSYNEQFF.

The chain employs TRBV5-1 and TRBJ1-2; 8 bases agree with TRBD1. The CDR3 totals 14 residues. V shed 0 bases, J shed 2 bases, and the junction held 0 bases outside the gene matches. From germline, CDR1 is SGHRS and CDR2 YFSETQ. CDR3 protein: CASSLGTGNYGYTF. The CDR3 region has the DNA TGCGCCAGCAGCTTGGGGACAGGGAACTATGGCTACACCTTC.

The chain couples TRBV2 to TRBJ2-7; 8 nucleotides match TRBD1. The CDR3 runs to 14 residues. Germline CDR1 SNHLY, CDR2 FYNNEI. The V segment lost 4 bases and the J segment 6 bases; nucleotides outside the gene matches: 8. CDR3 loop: CASSGQGKFSEQYF. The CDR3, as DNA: TGTGCCAGCAGTGGACAGGGGAAGTTTAGCGAGCAGTACTTC.

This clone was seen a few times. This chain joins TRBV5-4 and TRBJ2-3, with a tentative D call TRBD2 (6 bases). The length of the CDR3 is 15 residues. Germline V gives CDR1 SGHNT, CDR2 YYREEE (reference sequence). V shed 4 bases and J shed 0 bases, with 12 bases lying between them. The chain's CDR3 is CASSSSSASTDTQYF. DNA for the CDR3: TGTGCCAGCAGCAGCTCTAGCGCAAGCACAGATACGCAGTATTTT. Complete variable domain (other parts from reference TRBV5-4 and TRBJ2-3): ETGVTQSPTHLIKTRGQQVTLRCSSQSGHNTVSWYQQALGQGPQFIFQYYREEENGRGNFPPRFSGLQFPNYSSELNVNALELDDSALYLCASSSSSASTDTQYFGPGTRLTVL.

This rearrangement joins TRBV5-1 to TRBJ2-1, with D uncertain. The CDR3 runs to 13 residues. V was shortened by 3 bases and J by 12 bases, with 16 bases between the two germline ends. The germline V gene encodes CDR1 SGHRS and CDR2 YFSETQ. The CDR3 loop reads CASSSPSSVRQFF. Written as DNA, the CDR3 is TGCGCCAGCAGCTCCCCCTCGTCGGTGAGGCAGTTCTTC.

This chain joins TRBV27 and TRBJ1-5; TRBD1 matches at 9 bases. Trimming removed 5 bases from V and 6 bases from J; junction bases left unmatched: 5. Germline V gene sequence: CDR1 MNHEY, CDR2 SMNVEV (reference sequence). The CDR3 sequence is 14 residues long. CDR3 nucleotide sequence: TGTGCCAGCAGTCACAGGGGGCAGGGTCAGCCCCAGCATTTT. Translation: CASSHRGQGQPQHF.

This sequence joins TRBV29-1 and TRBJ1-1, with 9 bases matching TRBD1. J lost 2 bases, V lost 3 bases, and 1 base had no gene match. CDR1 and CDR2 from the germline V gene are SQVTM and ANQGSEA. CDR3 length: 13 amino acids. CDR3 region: CSVEGQGNTEAFF. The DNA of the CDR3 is TGCAGCGTTGAGGGACAGGGAAACACTGAAGCTTTCTTT.

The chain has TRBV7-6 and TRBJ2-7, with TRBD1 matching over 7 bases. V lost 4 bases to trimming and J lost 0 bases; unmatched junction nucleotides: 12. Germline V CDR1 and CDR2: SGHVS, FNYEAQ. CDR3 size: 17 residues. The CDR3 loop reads CASSSNAGDRHSYEQYF. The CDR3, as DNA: TGTGCCAGCAGCTCCAACGCCGGGGACAGACACTCCTACGAGCAGTACTTC.

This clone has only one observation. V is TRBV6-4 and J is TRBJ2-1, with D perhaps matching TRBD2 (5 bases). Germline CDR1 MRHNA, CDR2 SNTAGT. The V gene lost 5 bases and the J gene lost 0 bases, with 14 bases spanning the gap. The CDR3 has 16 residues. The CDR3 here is CASSSRGSHSYNEQFF. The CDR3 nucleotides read TGTGCCAGCAGTTCTCGTGGGAGCCACTCCTACAATGAGCAGTTCTTC.

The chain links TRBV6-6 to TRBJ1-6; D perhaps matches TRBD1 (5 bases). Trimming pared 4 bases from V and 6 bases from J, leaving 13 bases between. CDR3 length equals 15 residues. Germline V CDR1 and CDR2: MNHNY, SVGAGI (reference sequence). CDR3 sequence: CASSWGDGINSPLHF. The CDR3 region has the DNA TGTGCCAGCAGTTGGGGGGACGGCATTAATTCACCCCTCCACTTT.

CDR3 amino acids: CASSVGVREGDGYTF. The CDR3 DNA is TGTGCCAGCAGCGTAGGTGTCAGGGAGGGGGATGGCTACACCTTC. This chain connects TRBV9 to TRBJ1-2, with D tentatively TRBD1 (6 bases). There are 15 residues in the CDR3. CDR1 and CDR2 (germline): SGDLS, YYNGEE. V lost 0 bases and J 6 bases, leaving 15 bases between the germline ends.

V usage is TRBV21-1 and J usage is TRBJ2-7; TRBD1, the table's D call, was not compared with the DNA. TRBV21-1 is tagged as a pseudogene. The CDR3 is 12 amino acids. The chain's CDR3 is CASSPQGREQYV. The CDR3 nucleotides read TGTGCCAGCAGCCCACAGGGGCGCGAGCAGTACGTC.

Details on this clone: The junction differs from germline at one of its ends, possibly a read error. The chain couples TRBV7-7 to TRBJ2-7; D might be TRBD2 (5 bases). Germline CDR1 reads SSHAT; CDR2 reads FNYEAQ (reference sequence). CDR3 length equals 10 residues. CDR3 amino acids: CASSLVEVFF. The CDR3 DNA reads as TGTGCTAGCAGCTTAGTGGAGGTCTTCTTC.